This T cell receptor (beta chain) was recovered during a study of multiple sclerosis patients with progressive multifocal leukoencephalopathy. Germline lookup yields CDR1 MNHNY and CDR2 SVGAGI (reference sequence). Trimming cost V 6 bases and J 1 base; bases outside gene matches: 5. The CDR3 sequence is 15 residues long. The survey-level immunoSEQ assay was used. Here immunoSEQ multiplex PCR was the method, and the copy in TCRdb shows in-frame clones only, minus some. The repertoire includes fewer than 35,000 clones, roughly 90% of them detected once, and about 1.5% sits in the top ten. Study findings and constraints: PML-onset expanded TRB clones were detectable before and during natalizumab therapy.

Time point reported: before natalizumab initiation. T0 refers to blood drawn before natalizumab was first infused. Regarding this clone: Its specificity is not known.

V is TRBV6-6 and J is TRBJ1-1; 10 nucleotides line up with TRBD1. The sequencing sample was made of PBMCs. This sequence was found in a human donor with multiple sclerosis. CDR3 sequence reads: CASSSWDRGNTEAFF. CDR3 in DNA: TGTGCCAGCAGCTCCTGGGACAGGGGGAACACTGAAGCTTTCTTT.